The clone carrying this TCR beta chain was detected only a few times. What it binds is unknown. This entry comes from a study of CD4 T cells in relation to SARS-CoV-2 and coronaviruses. Across the study: PBMCs were cultured with antigen for about eleven days before TCR beta sequencing.

Overall study findings and caveats: In roughly two thirds of donors, memory CD4+ clonotypes crossrecognized SARS-CoV-2 and at least one common cold coronavirus spike.

Clones were read by immunoSEQ multiplex PCR, and TCRdb kept only the in-frame ones, dropping some. This table has roughly 17,000 clones, about 78% appearing once. CD4+ T cells from unexposed donors were obtained before the COVID-19 pandemic (2011-2018). Isolation of CD4+ T cells took place after less than twelve days in culture. Each well had 2 million or so PBMCs in around 5% human AB serum with IL-2. Germline V gene sequence: CDR1 MNHEY, CDR2 SMNVEV (reference sequence). The V gene end was trimmed by 7 bases and the J gene end by 3 bases; junction bases not matched to a gene: 3. This CDR3 region has 13 residues.

The TCR sequence derives from a human donor in good health. The sample taken for sequencing was CD4+ T cells from PBMCs, cultured in vitro. V is TRBV27 and J is TRBJ1-1; 9 nucleotides agree with TRBD1. DNA of the CDR3: TGTGCCAGCAACCGACAGGGGGACACTGAAGCTTTCTTT. It specifies CASNRQGDTEAFF.